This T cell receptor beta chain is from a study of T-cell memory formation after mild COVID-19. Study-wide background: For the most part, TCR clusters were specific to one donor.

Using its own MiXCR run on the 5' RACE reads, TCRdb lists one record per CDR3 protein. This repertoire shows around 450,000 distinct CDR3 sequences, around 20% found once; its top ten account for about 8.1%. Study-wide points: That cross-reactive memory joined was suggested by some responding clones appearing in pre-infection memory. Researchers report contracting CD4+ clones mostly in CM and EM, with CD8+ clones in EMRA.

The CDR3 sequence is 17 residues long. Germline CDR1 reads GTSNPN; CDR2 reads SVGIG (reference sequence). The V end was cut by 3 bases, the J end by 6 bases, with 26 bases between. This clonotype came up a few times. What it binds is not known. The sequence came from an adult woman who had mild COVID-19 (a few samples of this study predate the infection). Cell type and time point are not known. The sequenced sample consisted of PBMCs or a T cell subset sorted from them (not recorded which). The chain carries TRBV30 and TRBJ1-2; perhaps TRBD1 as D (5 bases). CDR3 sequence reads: CAWSDNLGRDPRDGYTF. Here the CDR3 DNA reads TGTGCCTGGAGCGATAATTTAGGACGGGACCCCCGGGATGGCTACACCTTC.